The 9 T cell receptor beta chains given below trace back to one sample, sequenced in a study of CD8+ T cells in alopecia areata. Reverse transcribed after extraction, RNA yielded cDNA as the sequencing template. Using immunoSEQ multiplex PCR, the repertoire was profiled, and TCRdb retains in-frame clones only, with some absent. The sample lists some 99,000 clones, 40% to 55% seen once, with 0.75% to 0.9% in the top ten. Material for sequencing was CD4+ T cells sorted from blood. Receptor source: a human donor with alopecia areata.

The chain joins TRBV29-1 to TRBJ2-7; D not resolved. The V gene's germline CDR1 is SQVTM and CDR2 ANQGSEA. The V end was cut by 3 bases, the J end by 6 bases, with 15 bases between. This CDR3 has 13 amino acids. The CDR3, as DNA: TGCAGCGTTGATTCGGGCACTTCGGGCGAGCAGTACTTC. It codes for CSVDSGTSGEQYF.

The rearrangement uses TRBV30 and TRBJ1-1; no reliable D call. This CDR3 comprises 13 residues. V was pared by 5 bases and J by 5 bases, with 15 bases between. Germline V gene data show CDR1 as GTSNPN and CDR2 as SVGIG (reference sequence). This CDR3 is CAWDPSLGTEAFF. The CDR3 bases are TGTGCCTGGGATCCCTCTCTGGGGACTGAAGCTTTCTTT.

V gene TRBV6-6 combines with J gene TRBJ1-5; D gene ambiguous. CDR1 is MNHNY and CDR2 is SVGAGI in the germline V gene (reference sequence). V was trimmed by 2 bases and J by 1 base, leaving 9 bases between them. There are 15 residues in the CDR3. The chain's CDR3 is CASSYTAASNQPQHF. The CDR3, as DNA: TGTGCCAGCAGTTACACAGCGGCGAGCAATCAGCCCCAGCATTTT.

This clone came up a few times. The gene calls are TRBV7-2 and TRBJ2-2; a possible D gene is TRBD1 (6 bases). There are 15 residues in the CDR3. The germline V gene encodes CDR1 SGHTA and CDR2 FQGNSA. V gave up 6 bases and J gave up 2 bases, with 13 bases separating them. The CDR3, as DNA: TGTGCCAGCAGGGGCACGGGACATAACACCGGGGAGCTGTTTTTT. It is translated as CASRGTGHNTGELFF.

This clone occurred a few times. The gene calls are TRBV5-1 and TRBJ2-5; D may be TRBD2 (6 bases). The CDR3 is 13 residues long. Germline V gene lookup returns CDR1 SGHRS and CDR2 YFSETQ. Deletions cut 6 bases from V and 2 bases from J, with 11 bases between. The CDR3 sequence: CASTRGLQETQYF. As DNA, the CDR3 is TGCGCCAGCACCCGGGGACTTCAAGAGACCCAGTACTTC.

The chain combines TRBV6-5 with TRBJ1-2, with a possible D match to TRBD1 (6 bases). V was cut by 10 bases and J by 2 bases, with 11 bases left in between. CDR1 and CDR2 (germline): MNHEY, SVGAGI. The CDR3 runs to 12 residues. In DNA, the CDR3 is TGTGCCACATCCGACAGGAACTATGGCTACACCTTC. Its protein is CATSDRNYGYTF.

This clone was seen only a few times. The CDR3 region has the DNA TGTGCCAGCAGCCCACCGACACTGACTAGCACAGATACGCAGTATTTT. This codes for CASSPPTLTSTDTQYF. The chain joins TRBV28 to TRBJ2-3; D is uncertain. Deletions cut 6 bases from V and 0 bases from J, with 16 bases between. The germline V gene encodes CDR1 MDHEN and CDR2 SYDVKM. CDR3 size: 16 residues.

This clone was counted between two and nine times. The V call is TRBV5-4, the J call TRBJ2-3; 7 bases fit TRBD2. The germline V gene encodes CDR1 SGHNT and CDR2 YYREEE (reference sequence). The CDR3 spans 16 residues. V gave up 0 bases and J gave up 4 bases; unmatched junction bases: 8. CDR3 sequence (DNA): TGTGCCAGCAGCTTGGTGCCTAGCGGAGCATCAGATACGCAGTATTTT. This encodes CASSLVPSGASDTQYF. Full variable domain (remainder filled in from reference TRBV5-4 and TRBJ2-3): ETGVTQSPTHLIKTRGQQVTLRCSSQSGHNTVSWYQQALGQGPQFIFQYYREEENGRGNFPPRFSGLQFPNYSSELNVNALELDDSALYLCASSLVPSGASDTQYFGPGTRLTVL.

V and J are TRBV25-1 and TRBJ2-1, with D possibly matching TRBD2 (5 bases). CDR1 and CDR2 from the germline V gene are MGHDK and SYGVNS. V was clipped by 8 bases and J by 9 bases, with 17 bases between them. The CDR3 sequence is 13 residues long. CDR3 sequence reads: CASGSGAFSEQFF. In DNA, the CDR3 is TGTGCCAGCGGGAGTGGAGCCTTCTCTGAGCAGTTCTTC. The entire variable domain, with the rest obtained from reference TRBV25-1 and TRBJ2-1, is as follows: EADIYQTPRYLVIGTGKKITLECSQTMGHDKMYWYQQDPGMELHLIHYSYGVNSTEKGDLSSESTVSRIRTEHFPLTLESARPSHTSQYLCASGSGAFSEQFFGPGTRLTVL.